This entry features one T cell receptor beta chain sequence. The entry originates in a study of blood T cells in healthy people across ages. The CDR3 runs 14 residues. V was clipped by 1 base and J by 7 bases, with 14 bases between them. Germline V gene lookup returns CDR1 SGHDN and CDR2 FVKESK. Sample-barcoded 5' priming and a J-beta primer mix drove a second PCR of roughly 7 to 11 cycles. Researchers report that a template-switch adaptor with 12 random nucleotides tagged each cDNA molecule. TCRdb re-called the 5' RACE reads with MiXCR, one entry per CDR3 protein. The sample lists around 1.5 million distinct CDR3 sequences, roughly 40% occurring once.

Sequenced: blood. The sequence was collected from a woman aged 18 to 35 in good health. The J gene is TRBJ2-7, the V gene TRBV14, with D possibly being TRBD2 (5 bases). The CDR3 loop reads CASSQVGGGEEQYF. The CDR3 DNA is TGTGCCAGCAGCCAAGTAGGCGGAGGAGAGGAGCAGTACTTC.